The rows below give T cell receptor beta chains drawn from one sample of a study of cytomegalovirus exposure and HLA in healthy donors. Using immunoSEQ multiplex PCR, the repertoire was profiled, and TCRdb retains in-frame clones only, with some absent. In the table there are 200,000 or so clones, about 85% of which are singletons. The sample taken for sequencing was PBMCs. The receptors were gathered from a human donor in good health. Both conserved end residues are part of each CDR3. D genes are given only for firm matches. For some rows the clone size is stated as once, few or many, or as a class when expanded; others skip it.

d_gene: TRBD2; j_gene: TRBJ2-1; abundance: NA; v_gene: TRBV7-9; CDR3nt: TGTGCCAGCAGCTTAGCGCTCCGACTAGCGGGAGATAATGAGCAGTTCTTC; CDR3aa: CASSLALRLAGDNEQFF
d_gene: NA; j_gene: TRBJ2-7; abundance: few; v_gene: TRBV6-5; CDR3nt: TGTGCCAGCAGTTACTCTCTGGCAGGCTCCTACGAGCAGTACTTC; CDR3aa: CASSYSLAGSYEQYF
d_gene: NA; j_gene: TRBJ2-5; abundance: NA; v_gene: TRBV7-7; CDR3nt: TGTGCTAGCAGCCCTGGCCGCGGGTGGGAGACCCAGTACTTC; CDR3aa: CASSPGRGWETQYF
d_gene: TRBD1; j_gene: TRBJ2-1; abundance: NA; v_gene: TRBV7-9; CDR3nt: TGCGCCAGCAGCCCTGGACAGGGATTGGACAATGAGCAGTTCTTC; CDR3aa: CASSPGQGLDNEQFF
d_gene: TRBD1; j_gene: TRBJ1-2; abundance: NA; v_gene: TRBV28; CDR3nt: TGTGCCAGCAGTTTAGTAACAGGGGGCTCTTCGAGAGGCTACACCTTC; CDR3aa: CASSLVTGGSSRGYTF
d_gene: NA; j_gene: TRBJ1-1; abundance: NA; v_gene: TRBV20-1; CDR3nt: TGCAGTGCTAGTAAGAACACTGAAGCTTTCTTT; CDR3aa: CSASKNTEAFF
d_gene: NA; j_gene: TRBJ2-7; abundance: NA; v_gene: TRBV7-2; CDR3nt: TGTGCCAGCAGCCATTCTTATATTAGTAGCCTAACCGAGCAGTACTTC; CDR3aa: CASSHSYISSLTEQYF
d_gene: NA; j_gene: TRBJ2-2; abundance: NA; v_gene: TRBV28; CDR3nt: TGTGCCAGCACCCCCGGGAACACCGGGGAGCTGTTTTTT; CDR3aa: CASTPGNTGELFF
d_gene: NA; j_gene: TRBJ2-7; abundance: NA; v_gene: TRBV27; CDR3nt: TGTGCCAGCAGTTTATCAGGGGCCCACCACTCCTACGAGCAGTACTTC; CDR3aa: CASSLSGAHHSYEQYF
d_gene: TRBD1; j_gene: TRBJ1-2; abundance: NA; v_gene: TRBV4-1; CDR3nt: TGCGCCAGCAGCCCTAAAGAAGGGACAGGGAGGGGCTATGGCTACACCTTC; CDR3aa: CASSPKEGTGRGYGYTF
d_gene: NA; j_gene: TRBJ1-2; abundance: NA; v_gene: TRBV15; CDR3nt: TGTGCCACCAGCAGAGATCTCTCGTTGGCAGGGGAGGGGGCTAACTATGGCTACACCTTC; CDR3aa: CATSRDLSLAGEGANYGYTF
d_gene: NA; j_gene: TRBJ1-1; abundance: NA; v_gene: TRBV19; CDR3nt: TGTGCCAGTAGTACAAGGGGGTGGCCGGGCTACACTGAAGCTTTCTTT; CDR3aa: CASSTRGWPGYTEAFF
d_gene: TRBD2; j_gene: TRBJ2-1; abundance: NA; v_gene: TRBV5-1; CDR3nt: TGCGCCAGCAGCTCGAGACTAGCGGGAGATGAGCAGTTCTTC; CDR3aa: CASSSRLAGDEQFF
d_gene: TRBD1; j_gene: TRBJ2-7; abundance: NA; v_gene: TRBV5-1; CDR3nt: TGCGCCAGCAGCGCCGGGACAGAGCTCTACGAGCAGTACTTC; CDR3aa: CASSAGTELYEQYF
d_gene: TRBD2; j_gene: TRBJ2-1; abundance: NA; v_gene: TRBV5-4; CDR3nt: TGTGCCAGCAGCCCAGGCTCAACGGGGAGCGGGAGGGCTCTTGGGCAGTTCTTC; CDR3aa: CASSPGSTGSGRALGQFF
d_gene: TRBD2; j_gene: TRBJ2-1; abundance: NA; v_gene: TRBV7-3; CDR3nt: TGTGCCAGCAGCTACACTAGCGGGAGATACAATGAGCAGTTCTTC; CDR3aa: CASSYTSGRYNEQFF
d_gene: TRBD1; j_gene: TRBJ2-7; abundance: once; v_gene: TRBV7-8; CDR3nt: TGTGCCAGCAGCTCCCGGGACAGGGCCTACGAGCAGTACTTC; CDR3aa: CASSSRDRAYEQYF
d_gene: TRBD1; j_gene: TRBJ1-1; abundance: NA; v_gene: TRBV2; CDR3nt: TGTGCCAGCAGTCCCCGCAGGGGGTTCGACACTGAAGCTTTCTTT; CDR3aa: CASSPRRGFDTEAFF
d_gene: TRBD1; j_gene: TRBJ2-7; abundance: NA; v_gene: TRBV27; CDR3nt: TGTGCCAGCAGTTTAGTTCCCCCCGGGACAGGATTCTACGAGCAGTACTTC; CDR3aa: CASSLVPPGTGFYEQYF
d_gene: TRBD2; j_gene: TRBJ2-1; abundance: few; v_gene: TRBV19; CDR3nt: TGTGCCAGTAGTATGGGAGGGGACTACAATGAGCAGTTCTTC; CDR3aa: CASSMGGDYNEQFF
d_gene: TRBD2; j_gene: TRBJ2-3; abundance: NA; v_gene: TRBV19; CDR3nt: TGTGCCAGTGGAATTAGCGGGAGCGGAGATACGCAGTATTTT; CDR3aa: CASGISGSGDTQYF
d_gene: NA; j_gene: TRBJ2-7; abundance: NA; v_gene: TRBV14; CDR3nt: TGTGCCAGCAGCCCGGGTCGGCTTGAGCAGTACTTC; CDR3aa: CASSPGRLEQYF